A single sample gave rise to the 12 T cell receptor beta chains below, sequenced in a study of blood T cell repertoires in COVID-19. Using immunoSEQ multiplex PCR, the repertoire was profiled, and TCRdb retains in-frame clones only, with some absent. The sample shows hundreds of thousands of clones, about 87% of them seen only once. The specimen sequenced was peripheral blood. These receptors were collected from a woman between 45 and 65 years old with COVID-19, enrolled during active disease.

This rearrangement joins TRBV3-1 (or the pseudogene TRBV3-2) to TRBJ1-4; the D gene is possibly TRBD1 (6 bases). V shed 2 bases and J shed 4 bases, with 14 bases lying between them. The CDR3 has 16 residues. In germline, CDR1 is LGHDT, CDR2 YNNKEL (reference sequence). CDR3 in DNA: TGTGCCAGCAGCCAATTGAGCGACAGGAATAATGAAAAACTGTTTTTT. It codes for CASSQLSDRNNEKLFF.

This rearrangement joins TRBV6-2 or TRBV6-3 to TRBJ1-1; the match to TRBD1 covers 8 bases. Germline V CDR1 and CDR2: MNHEY, SVGEGT. After removal of 2 bases from V and 4 bases from J, the junction contained 9 bases not matched to a gene. The CDR3 length is 16 residues. For the CDR3, the DNA is TGTGCCAGCAGTTACCAGCCAGGGGGCGAAGGCACTGAAGCTTTCTTT. Translated, it gives CASSYQPGGEGTEAFF.

The rearrangement uses TRBV7-9 and TRBJ1-1; 11 bases match TRBD1. V gave up 5 bases and J gave up 0 bases; unmatched junction bases: 5. CDR3 length equals 16 residues. Germline V gene data show CDR1 as SEHNR and CDR2 as FQNEAQ (reference sequence). The CDR3 sequence is CASSPGQGVVNTEAFF. The CDR3 coding sequence is TGTGCCAGCAGCCCGGGACAGGGGGTTGTGAACACTGAAGCTTTCTTT. The full variable domain, with the rest looked up from reference TRBV7-9 and TRBJ1-1, is DTGVSQNPRHKITKRGQNVTFRCDPISEHNRLYWYRQTLGQGPEFLTYFQNEAQLEKSRLLSDRFSAERPKGSFSTLEIQRTEQGDSAMYLCASSPGQGVVNTEAFFGQGTRLTVV.

The rearrangement links TRBV3-1 (or the pseudogene TRBV3-2) to TRBJ2-2; TRBD2 is a possible D gene (6 bases). CDR1 and CDR2 (germline): LGHDT, YNNKEL (reference sequence). Trimming removed 7 bases at V and 6 bases at J, with 21 bases between. The CDR3 is made up of 16 amino acids. As DNA, the CDR3 is TGTGCCAGCAACGGAGGGTCCCTCTCCTCTGCCGGGGAGCTGTTTTTT. This codes for CASNGGSLSSAGELFF.

This clone was observed once. The rearrangement uses TRBV27 and TRBJ2-1; D unclear. CDR3 size: 12 residues. The V and J ends lost 4 bases and 10 bases respectively, with 11 bases between them. Germline V CDR1 and CDR2: MNHEY, SMNVEV (reference sequence). CDR3 DNA sequence: TGTGCCAGCAGTTCCCTCGGTCCGGAGCAGTTCTTC. Amino acids: CASSSLGPEQFF.

The J gene is TRBJ1-1, the V gene TRBV4-1, with 9 bases that match TRBD1. The ends lost 9 bases at V and 3 bases at J; junction bases unmatched: 5. The CDR3 totals 13 residues. Germline-derived CDR1 and CDR2 are MGHRA and YSYEKL. CDR3 DNA: TGCGCCAGTACAGGGGGCGGGTACACTGAAGCTTTCTTT. Its translation: CASTGGGYTEAFF.

A remark on this clone: One junction end disagrees with the germline gene, perhaps due to a read error. V is TRBV19 and J is TRBJ1-2, with 10 bases matching TRBD1. Germline assignment: CDR1 LNHDA and CDR2 SQIVND (reference sequence). CDR3 length equals 9 residues. DNA of the CDR3: TGTGCCAGTAGAATGGGACAGGGGTTC. This sequence encodes CASRMGQGF.

The chain couples TRBV19 to TRBJ2-7, with 7 bases fitting TRBD2. Per the germline V gene, CDR1 is LNHDA and CDR2 is SQIVND (reference sequence). V dropped 3 bases and J dropped 2; count of bases not matched to a gene: 7. This CDR3 has 15 amino acids. Here the CDR3 reads CASSMSGTKTYEQYF. The CDR3 nucleotides read TGTGCCAGTAGTATGAGCGGGACCAAAACCTACGAGCAGTACTTC.

V and J are TRBV24-1 and TRBJ2-3, with D hard to call. V dropped 2 bases and J dropped 6 bases, with 5 bases sitting between them. The CDR3 runs to 12 residues. Germline V gene lookup returns CDR1 KGHDR and CDR2 SFDVKD. In DNA form, the CDR3 reads TGTGCCACCAGTGATTCTATTGATACGCAGTATTTT. Its protein product is CATSDSIDTQYF.

This clone has just one count. This sequence joins TRBV7-7 and TRBJ2-2; D perhaps matches TRBD1 (6 bases). V was trimmed by 5 bases and J by 6 bases, leaving 10 bases between them. There are 13 residues in the CDR3. The germline V gene encodes CDR1 SSHAT and CDR2 FNYEAQ (reference sequence). The CDR3 DNA is TGTGCCAGCAGCAGCAGGGGAGCCGGGGAGCTGTTTTTT. This gives the protein CASSSRGAGELFF.

This chain uses TRBV13 with TRBJ1-5; weak D call: TRBD1 (6 bases). With 0 bases removed from V and 7 bases from J, the gap between germline ends came to 10 bases. CDR1 is PRHDT and CDR2 is FYEKMQ in the germline V gene (reference sequence). There are 14 residues in the CDR3. CDR3 coding DNA: TGTGCCAGCAGCTTAGGCCAGGGGTACCAGCCCCAGCATTTT. It translates to CASSLGQGYQPQHF. Filled out from reference TRBV13 and TRBJ1-5, the complete variable domain reads AAGVIQSPRHLIKEKRETATLKCYPIPRHDTVYWYQQGPGQDPQFLISFYEKMQSDKGSIPDRFSAQQFSDYHSELNMSSLELGDSALYFCASSLGQGYQPQHFGDGTRLSIL.

The V call is TRBV7-2, the J call TRBJ1-2; possibly TRBD1 for D (5 bases). V lost 1 base and J lost 7, with 13 bases in between. The germline gives CDR1 SGHTA, CDR2 FQGNSA. The CDR3 covers 14 residues. CDR3 coding DNA: TGTGCCAGCAGCTTAGTCAGGACCGGGGGTGGCTACACCTTC. This gives the protein CASSLVRTGGGYTF.